This T cell receptor beta chain emerged from a study of control samples from healthy donors and cancer patients. Using immunoSEQ multiplex PCR, the repertoire was profiled, and TCRdb retains in-frame clones only, with some absent. Of roughly 80,000 clones in the sample, around nine tenths were seen once. The V gene lost 0 bases and the J gene lost 4 bases, with 15 bases spanning the gap. This CDR3 is 15 amino acids long. Germline V lookup: CDR1 GTSNPN, CDR2 SVGIG (reference sequence). This receptor was obtained from a woman aged 50 to 60 in good health. V gene TRBV30 combines with J gene TRBJ1-2; D not resolved. The source material was blood. CDR3 coding DNA: TGTGCCTGGAGTGTAAGGTCCTCCCTATCCTATGGCTACACCTTC. Protein sequence: CAWSVRSSLSYGYTF.